This entry lists 15 T cell receptor beta chains sequenced from one sample in a study of T cells after somatic rescue of genetic block. Produced via immunoSEQ multiplex PCR; TCRdb's table is partial and in-frame only. The data contain 85,000 to 90,000 clones, 70% to 90% of them seen just once; the ten biggest clones take up about 1.5%. Sequencing was done on a sample of peripheral blood mononuclear cells (PBMCs). The receptors shown here come from a woman between 18 and 30 years old.

The chain links TRBV2 to TRBJ2-1; unclear D gene. The ends were cut back, 0 bases at V and 8 bases at J, with 14 bases in the middle. Germline values: CDR1 SNHLY, CDR2 FYNNEI. The CDR3 length is 15 residues. This chain's CDR3 is CASSEAFVAYDEQFF. In DNA form, the CDR3 reads TGTGCCAGCAGTGAAGCCTTCGTGGCGTACGATGAGCAGTTCTTC.

The sample holds a few counts of this clone. The gene calls are TRBV4-2 and TRBJ1-5, with D unclear. The CDR3 consists of 12 residues. V lost 3 bases to trimming and J lost 4 bases, with 4 bases between them. Germline V gives CDR1 LGHNA, CDR2 YNFKEQ. In nucleotides, the CDR3 is TGTGCCAGCAGCCAGGATAATCAGCCCCAGCATTTT. Translating gives CASSQDNQPQHF.

The chain couples TRBV5-4 to TRBJ2-3; TRBD2 is a possible D gene (6 bases). Germline lookup yields CDR1 SGHNT and CDR2 YYREEE (reference sequence). V gave up 0 bases and J gave up 7 bases, with 15 bases separating them. This CDR3 has 15 amino acids. The CDR3 spells CASSLGGPGLHTQYF. CDR3 in DNA: TGTGCCAGCAGCTTGGGGGGACCGGGACTCCATACGCAGTATTTT. Full variable domain (missing parts from reference TRBV5-4 and TRBJ2-3): ETGVTQSPTHLIKTRGQQVTLRCSSQSGHNTVSWYQQALGQGPQFIFQYYREEENGRGNFPPRFSGLQFPNYSSELNVNALELDDSALYLCASSLGGPGLHTQYFGPGTRLTVL.

The chain uses TRBV7-2 and TRBJ1-1; D is possibly TRBD1 (6 bases). CDR3 length: 13 amino acids. V dropped 2 bases and J dropped 8 bases, with 12 bases sitting between them. Germline V gene sequence: CDR1 SGHTA, CDR2 FQGNSA. The CDR3 here is CASSLSEGGEAFF. CDR3 coding DNA: TGTGCCAGCAGCTTATCTGAAGGGGGGGAAGCTTTCTTT.

The rearrangement joins TRBV5-6 to TRBJ1-4; TRBD1 matches at 8 bases. This CDR3 region has 15 residues. Trimming at V came to 5 bases and at J to 13 bases, leaving 16 bases not matched to a gene. Looked up from germline, CDR1 is SGHDT and CDR2 is YYEEEE. The CDR3 coding sequence is TGTGCCAGCAGTGATTCCGGGACAGGCGGTTTTTTACTGTTTTTT. This encodes CASSDSGTGGFLLFF. The variable domain in full, with the rest retrieved from reference TRBV5-6 and TRBJ1-4, is DAGVTQSPTHLIKTRGQQVTLRCSPKSGHDTVSWYQQALGQGPQFIFQYYEEEERQRGNFPDRFSGHQFPNYSSELNVNALLLGDSALYLCASSDSGTGGFLLFFGSGTQLSVL.

V usage is TRBV14 and J usage is TRBJ2-7; maybe TRBD1 (6 bases). The CDR3 has 17 amino acids. V lost 2 bases to trimming and J lost 0 bases, with 17 bases between them. CDR1 and CDR2 from the germline V gene are SGHDN and FVKESK. The CDR3 region is CASSQFRGLSSSYEQYF. In nucleotides, the CDR3 is TGTGCCAGCAGCCAATTCAGGGGATTAAGTAGCTCCTACGAGCAGTACTTC.

The chain employs TRBV27 and TRBJ2-7; a weak D match, TRBD2 (5 bases). This CDR3 comprises 14 residues. V shed 6 bases and J shed 2 bases, with 14 bases lying between them. Germline-derived CDR1 and CDR2 are MNHEY and SMNVEV (reference sequence). The CDR3 region is CASRYTGGPYEQYF. CDR3 coding DNA: TGTGCCAGCAGATATACGGGCGGGCCCTACGAGCAGTACTTC.

The chain links TRBV9 to TRBJ2-1; unclear D gene. The CDR3 totals 12 residues. From germline, CDR1 is SGDLS and CDR2 YYNGEE. The germline V and J ends were trimmed by 3 bases and 6 bases, with 7 bases remaining between them. The CDR3 coding sequence is TGTGCCAGCAGCGCCCCTTTCAATGAGCAGTTCTTC. Translating gives CASSAPFNEQFF.

The rearrangement joins TRBV28 to TRBJ2-2; D is undetermined. Germline-derived CDR1 and CDR2 are MDHEN and SYDVKM. V was clipped by 8 bases and J by 6 bases, with 13 bases between them. The CDR3 loop spans 13 amino acids. The DNA of the CDR3 is TGTGCCAGCGAGTGGGGTTTGCCCGGGGAGCTGTTTTTT. This gives the protein CASEWGLPGELFF.

This clone was observed a few times. The rearrangement uses TRBV27 and TRBJ1-3; no definite D call. V lost 2 bases and J lost 0, with 8 bases in between. Germline V lookup: CDR1 MNHEY, CDR2 SMNVEV (reference sequence). This CDR3 has 15 amino acids. CDR3 nucleotides: TGTGCCAGCAGTTTAACGTATAGCTCTGGAAACACCATATATTTT. Its protein is CASSLTYSSGNTIYF.

V and J are TRBV27 and TRBJ2-3, with a weak D call TRBD2 (6 bases). CDR1 is MNHEY and CDR2 is SMNVEV in the germline V gene (reference sequence). The CDR3 is 15 residues long. V lost 7 bases to trimming and J lost 0 bases, with 14 bases between them. Written as DNA, the CDR3 is TGTGCCAGCACACCCCTCGGGACTAGCACAGATACGCAGTATTTT. This encodes CASTPLGTSTDTQYF.

The chain couples TRBV7-9 to TRBJ1-4, with unresolved D. Germline V gene lookup returns CDR1 SEHNR and CDR2 FQNEAQ (reference sequence). This CDR3 has 16 residues. V gave up 5 bases and J gave up 4 bases, with 17 bases separating them. The CDR3 protein is CASSPGGSISNEKLFF. In nucleotides, the CDR3 is TGTGCCAGCAGCCCCGGTGGGAGCATAAGTAATGAAAAACTGTTTTTT.

The chain carries TRBV5-1 and TRBJ2-5, with a tentative D call TRBD1 (5 bases). Trimming took off 4 bases at V and 5 bases at J, with 21 bases between the two ends. Looked up from germline, CDR1 is SGHRS and CDR2 is YFSETQ. The CDR3 extends over 16 amino acids. CDR3: CASSVTVTVPLETQYF. DNA for the CDR3: TGCGCCAGCAGCGTGACAGTCACGGTACCTCTGGAGACCCAGTACTTC.

This clone turned up a few times. The CDR3 spells CASSRIGQGASGTEAFF. The CDR3 nucleotides read TGTGCCAGCTCTCGCATCGGACAGGGGGCAAGTGGCACTGAAGCTTTCTTT. This chain connects TRBV18 to TRBJ1-1; 11 bases fit TRBD1. Trimming took 6 bases from V and 4 from J; bases not matched to a gene: 13. Germline V gives CDR1 KGHSH, CDR2 LQKENI. The CDR3 is 17 residues long.

V is TRBV27 and J is TRBJ2-1; tentatively, D is TRBD1 or TRBD2 (5 bases each). V lost 3 bases and J 3 bases, leaving 12 bases between the germline ends. The CDR3 covers 15 residues. Germline-derived CDR1 and CDR2 are MNHEY and SMNVEV (reference sequence). The CDR3: CASSFVGRSYNEQFF. In nucleotides, the CDR3 is TGTGCCAGCAGTTTTGTGGGACGGAGCTACAATGAGCAGTTCTTC.